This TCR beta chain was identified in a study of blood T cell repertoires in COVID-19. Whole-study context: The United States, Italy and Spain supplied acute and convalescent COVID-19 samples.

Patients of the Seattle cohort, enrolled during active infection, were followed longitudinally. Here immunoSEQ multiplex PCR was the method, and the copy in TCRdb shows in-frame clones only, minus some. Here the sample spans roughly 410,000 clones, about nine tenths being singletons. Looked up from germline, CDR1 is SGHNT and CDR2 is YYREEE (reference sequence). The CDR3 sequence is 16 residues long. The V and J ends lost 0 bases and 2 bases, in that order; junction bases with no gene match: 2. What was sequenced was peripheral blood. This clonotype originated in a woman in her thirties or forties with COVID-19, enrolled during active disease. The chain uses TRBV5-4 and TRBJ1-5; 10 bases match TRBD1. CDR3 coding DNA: TGTGCCAGCAGCTTGGCCGGGACAGGGGGCAATCAGCCCCAGCATTTT. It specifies CASSLAGTGGNQPQHF.